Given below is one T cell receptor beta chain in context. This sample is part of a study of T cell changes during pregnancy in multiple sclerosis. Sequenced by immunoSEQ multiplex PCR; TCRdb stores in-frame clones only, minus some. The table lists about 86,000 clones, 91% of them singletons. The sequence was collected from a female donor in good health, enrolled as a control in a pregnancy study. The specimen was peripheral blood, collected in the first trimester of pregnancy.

The CDR3 nucleotides are TGTGCCAGCAGACGAGACAGGGTGGTTGAAGCTTTCTTT. Its translation: CASRRDRVVEAFF. V is TRBV28 and J is TRBJ1-1, with 7 bases identical to TRBD1. The CDR3 contains 13 residues. V dropped 6 bases and J dropped 7; count of bases not matched to a gene: 8. Looked up from germline, CDR1 is MDHEN and CDR2 is SYDVKM.